This T cell receptor beta chain was observed in a study of T cells in women clearing cervical HPV infection. Study in general: Cases were women with histologically confirmed HPV16-related CIN3 or worse, including 2 invasive cancers.

Concerning this clone itself: The antigen remains unidentified.

TCR beta CDR3 amplified by multiplex PCR from roughly 1,300 ng genomic DNA. Only in-frame clones appear in the TCRdb table, and some are missing; sequencing was by immunoSEQ multiplex PCR. Found here are around 23,000 clones; the top ten clones hold around 5.4%. Whole-study results and caveats: Associations may precede or follow infection; HPV-specific or memory T cells were not isolated.

Sequenced: blood buffy coat. This TCR came from a woman aged 18 to 75 with a cervical HPV16 infection that either progressed to CIN3+ or cleared (not recorded which).

The covered CDR3 bases are TGTGCCAGCAGCCGGGACAGGTGGGACACTGAA. As protein: CASSRDRWDTE. The full CDR3 is CASSRDRWDTEAFF. The chain employs TRBV7-3 and TRBJ1-1, with 8 bases aligning to TRBD1. The sequence runs out 3 residues before the end of the CDR3; the remainder is reconstructed from the germline J gene. J was trimmed by 3 bases and V by 5 bases; bases with no gene match: 5. CDR1 and CDR2 (germline): SGHTA, FQGTGA. This CDR3 is built from 14 residues.